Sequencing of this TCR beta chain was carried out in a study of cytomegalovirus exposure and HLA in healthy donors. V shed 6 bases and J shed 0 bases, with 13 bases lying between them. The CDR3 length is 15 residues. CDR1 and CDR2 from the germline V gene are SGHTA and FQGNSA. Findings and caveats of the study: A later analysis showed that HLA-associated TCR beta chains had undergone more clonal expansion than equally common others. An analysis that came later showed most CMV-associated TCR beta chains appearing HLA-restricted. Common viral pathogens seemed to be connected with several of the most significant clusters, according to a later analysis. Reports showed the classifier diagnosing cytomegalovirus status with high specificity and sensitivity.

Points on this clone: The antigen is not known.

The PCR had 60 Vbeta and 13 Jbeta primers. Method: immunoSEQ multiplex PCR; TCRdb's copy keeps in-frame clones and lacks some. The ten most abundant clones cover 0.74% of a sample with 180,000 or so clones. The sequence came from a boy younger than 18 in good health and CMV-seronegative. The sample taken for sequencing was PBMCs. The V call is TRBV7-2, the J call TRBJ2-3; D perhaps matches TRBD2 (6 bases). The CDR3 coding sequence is TGTGCCAGCAGAAGCCGGGACTCTAGCACAGATACGCAGTATTTT. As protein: CASRSRDSSTDTQYF.